The sequence of this T cell receptor beta chain was determined in a study of radiotherapy plus CTLA-4 blockade in lung cancer. CTLA-4 blockade with ipilimumab, together with focal radiation, was given to patients with chemo-refractory metastatic non-small-cell lung cancer. The trim removed 5 bases at V and 4 bases at J, leaving 6 bases unmatched. The germline gives CDR1 LNHDA, CDR2 SQIVND (reference sequence). The CDR3 loop spans 14 amino acids. Sequencing used immunoSEQ multiplex PCR; TCRdb keeps in-frame clones, though not all of them. Of over 75,000 clones in the sample, 80% to 90% were seen once.

This sample comprised peripheral blood, obtained from a patient treated with radiotherapy plus ipilimumab. The genes are TRBV19 and TRBJ1-2; TRBD1 agrees at 8 bases. The TCR was taken from a human donor with non-small cell lung cancer who had stable disease on radiotherapy plus ipilimumab. The CDR3 protein is CASSSPDRGYGYTF. CDR3 bases: TGTGCCAGTAGTTCCCCCGACAGGGGCTATGGCTACACCTTC.